The 14 T cell receptor beta chains reported below all come from one sample, sequenced in a study of T cell repertoires in cytomegalovirus infection (dated by TCRdb to the late 2010s). Read against the paper, the sample's treatment or condition label means: in vitro stimulation with specific CMV peptide epitopes to enrich CMV-specific T cells. Reads for this sample came from an Illumina HiSeq 1500. The public reads were reprocessed in TCRdb via fastp at Q25 and MiXCR, keeping in-frame beta chains. Each record represents a unique CDR3 protein, reported with the most common genes and DNA among its rows. This sample gives a few hundred thousand distinct CDR3 sequences in total; about 42% of them show up just once. Of the sample, 43% is held by the ten largest clones. These receptors are not linked to any known antigen. The sequenced sample was cultured PBMCs, obtained from culture after CMV antigen stimulation. The receptors originated from a human donor in good health (CMV status not recorded). Some clones in this sample may be carry-over from other donors' samples.

V and J are TRBV7-6 and TRBJ2-3, with TRBD2 identical over 10 bases. CDR1 is SGHVS, CDR2 FNYEAQ, per germline. This CDR3 has 16 amino acids. Trimming removed 5 bases from V and 4 bases from J; junction bases left unmatched: 9. The CDR3 sequence: CASSLPSGGGSDTQYF. CDR3 sequence (DNA): TGTGCCAGCAGCCTCCCAAGCGGGGGGGGGTCAGATACGCAGTATTTT.

The rearrangement uses TRBV6-5 and TRBJ1-6; possible D gene TRBD1, 6 bases. Germline CDR1 is MNHEY and CDR2 is SVGAGI. Trimming removed 7 bases from V and 2 bases from J, with 15 bases in between. CDR3 length equals 16 residues. The CDR3 loop reads CASTMKGVPYNSPLHF. CDR3 bases: TGTGCCAGCACCATGAAGGGGGTCCCCTATAATTCACCCCTCCACTTT.

This clonotype was counted between two and nine times. V is TRBV7-2 and J is TRBJ2-7, with D unresolved. The germline V and J ends were trimmed by 5 bases and 5 bases, with 10 bases remaining between them. The CDR3 sequence is 12 residues long. CDR1 SGHTA and CDR2 FQGNSA come from the germline V gene. CDR3 coding DNA: TGTGCCAGCAGCCCTGACTCACACGAGCAGTACTTC. This codes for CASSPDSHEQYF.

The J gene is TRBJ2-6, the V gene TRBV4-1; TRBD1 matches 9 bases. Germline values: CDR1 MGHRA, CDR2 YSYEKL. The CDR3 sequence is 18 residues long. Unmatched junction bases numbered 6, after V lost 3 bases and J lost 0 bases. The CDR3 DNA is TGCGCCAGCAGCCAGCCGGGACAGGGTCTCTCTGGGGCCAACGTCCTGACTTTC. Amino acid sequence: CASSQPGQGLSGANVLTF.

This clonotype occurred a few times. The chain links TRBV12-3 or TRBV12-4 to TRBJ2-7; D possibly corresponds to TRBD2 (6 bases). V was trimmed by 8 bases and J by 2 bases, leaving 16 bases between them. This CDR3 spans 14 amino acids. CDR3 loop: CASSRRGGAYEQYF. In DNA form, the CDR3 reads TGTGCCAGCTCTAGGCGGGGTGGAGCCTACGAGCAGTACTTC.

The J gene is TRBJ2-7, the V gene TRBV7-9; no clear D gene. This CDR3 is 12 amino acids long. Trimming removed 4 bases from V and 3 bases from J, with 7 bases in between. Germline CDR1 and CDR2: SEHNR and FQNEAQ (reference sequence). The CDR3 DNA is TGTGCCAGCAGCTCCGGTCACTACGAGCAGTACTTC. This translates into CASSSGHYEQYF.

This clonotype showed up just a few times. This chain uses TRBV11-2 with TRBJ1-4; unclear D gene. The CDR3 extends over 15 amino acids. In germline, CDR1 is SGHAT, CDR2 FQNNGV. Trimming pared 5 bases from V and 2 bases from J, leaving 12 bases between. CDR3 in DNA: TGTGCCAGCAGCCCGCTCCGCGGGACTAATGAAAAACTGTTTTTT. Translating it yields CASSPLRGTNEKLFF.

The J gene is TRBJ1-2, the V gene TRBV14; TRBD1 aligns across 12 bases. The CDR3 length is 16 residues. With V trimmed by 0 bases and J by 5 bases, 4 bases remained unmatched. Germline lookup yields CDR1 SGHDN and CDR2 FVKESK. This CDR3 reads CASSQDWGQGAYGYTF. For the CDR3, the DNA is TGTGCCAGCAGCCAAGATTGGGGACAGGGGGCGTATGGCTACACCTTC. Full variable domain (outside the CDR3, taken from reference TRBV14 and TRBJ1-2): EAGVTQFPSHSVIEKGQTVTLRCDPISGHDNLYWYRRVMGKEIKFLLHFVKESKQDESGMPNNRFLAERTGGTYSTLKVQPAELEDSGVYFCASSQDWGQGAYGYTFGSGTRLTVV.

This clonotype was seen a handful of times. This rearrangement joins TRBV7-2 to TRBJ2-4, with no clear D. With 5 bases removed from V and 4 bases from J, the gap between germline ends came to 18 bases. This CDR3 comprises 16 residues. Germline values: CDR1 SGHTA, CDR2 FQGNSA. CDR3 nucleotides: TGTGCCAGCAGCGGGTGGGCTAGTATTGCGAAAAACATTCAGTACTTC. It specifies CASSGWASIAKNIQYF.

The chain carries TRBV6-2 or TRBV6-3 and TRBJ2-7; D is undetermined. The CDR3 length is 20 residues. CDR1 is MNHEY and CDR2 is SVGEGT in the germline V gene. V lost 3 bases and J lost 3, with 30 bases in between. CDR3 region: CASSYPHMSVPAKSFYEQYF. CDR3 sequence (DNA): TGTGCCAGCAGTTATCCCCACATGTCGGTACCCGCCAAATCCTTCTACGAGCAGTACTTC.

CDR3 nucleotides: TGTGCCAGCAGCTGGGCGGTAGGGCAGAACACTGAAGCTTTCTTT. Its protein product is CASSWAVGQNTEAFF. V gene TRBV7-2 combines with J gene TRBJ1-1; D gene ambiguous. V gave up 4 bases and J gave up 1 base, with 13 bases separating them. This CDR3 has 15 residues. CDR1 SGHTA and CDR2 FQGNSA come from the germline V gene.

The chain links TRBV27 to TRBJ1-2; D perhaps matches TRBD1 (5 bases). Germline-derived CDR1 and CDR2 are MNHEY and SMNVEV (reference sequence). There are 12 residues in the CDR3. Trimming pared 8 bases from V and 8 bases from J, leaving 15 bases between. The CDR3 region is CASGVWGVGYTF. The CDR3 nucleotides are TGTGCCAGCGGGGTCTGGGGGGTCGGCTACACCTTC.

V and J are TRBV7-8 and TRBJ2-6; no reliable D call. Trimming cost V 1 base and J 4 bases, with 11 bases left between them. CDR1 and CDR2 from the germline V gene are SGHVS and FQNEAQ. The CDR3 covers 16 residues. The CDR3 bases are TGTGCCAGCAGCTTAGATCCACGGCCAGGGGCCAACGTCCTGACTTTC. This translates into CASSLDPRPGANVLTF.

This chain connects TRBV7-2 to TRBJ1-2; a possible D gene is TRBD1 (6 bases). The germline V gene has CDR1 SGHTA and CDR2 FQGNSA. The CDR3 consists of 13 residues. V was shortened by 3 bases and J by 5 bases, with 10 bases between the two germline ends. CDR3 loop: CASSFSGEYGYTF. CDR3 nucleotides: TGTGCCAGCAGCTTCTCAGGGGAGTATGGCTACACCTTC.